Below are 24 T cell receptor beta chains sequenced from a single sample in a study of blood T cell repertoires in COVID-19. Generated by immunoSEQ multiplex PCR, the TCRdb table keeps only in-frame clones and is missing some. Of 200,000 to 250,000 clones in the sample, around nine tenths were seen once. The material sequenced was peripheral blood. The receptors here all came from a woman in her thirties or forties who had recovered from COVID-19.

This clone was counted a few times. This chain uses TRBV11-2 with TRBJ2-3; 9 nucleotides line up with TRBD2. The CDR3 is made up of 14 amino acids. The ends lost 5 bases at V and 1 base at J; junction bases unmatched: 1. Germline CDR1 and CDR2: SGHAT and FQNNGV. CDR3 residues: CASSRTSGTDTQYF. Here the CDR3 DNA reads TGTGCCAGCAGCCGGACTAGCGGCACAGATACGCAGTATTTT. Looking up the rest from reference TRBV11-2 and TRBJ2-3 gives the full variable domain: EAGVAQSPRYKIIEKRQSVAFWCNPISGHATLYWYQQILGQGPKLLIQFQNNGVVDDSQLPKDRFSAERLKGVDSTLKIQPAKLEDSAVYLCASSRTSGTDTQYFGPGTRLTVL.

The chain carries TRBV7-9 and TRBJ2-7; 11 bases line up with TRBD2. This CDR3 comprises 18 residues. V dropped 4 bases and J dropped 6; count of bases not matched to a gene: 17. Looked up from germline, CDR1 is SEHNR and CDR2 is FQNEAQ (reference sequence). The CDR3 region is CASSSTTSGSFALSEQYF. Here the CDR3 DNA reads TGTGCCAGCAGCTCGACCACTAGCGGGAGTTTCGCCTTAAGCGAGCAGTACTTC.

The rearrangement joins TRBV4-3 to TRBJ1-2; D gene ambiguous. Trimming took off 4 bases at V and 5 bases at J, with 14 bases between the two ends. Germline CDR1 LGHNA, CDR2 YSLEER. The CDR3 consists of 14 residues. CDR3 DNA: TGCGCCAGCAGCCCAGAGTTGAGTCGGTATGGCTACACCTTC. Translated: CASSPELSRYGYTF.

The rearrangement uses TRBV7-2 and TRBJ2-2, with 12 bases lining up with TRBD2. Germline CDR1 SGHTA, CDR2 FQGNSA. V lost 4 bases, J lost 0 bases, and 3 bases stayed unmatched. CDR3 length: 17 amino acids. The CDR3 nucleotides read TGTGCCAGCAGCTATCGGACTAGCGGGGCGAACACCGGGGAGCTGTTTTTT. Protein: CASSYRTSGANTGELFF.

This chain joins TRBV29-1 and TRBJ2-7; TRBD1 matches 7 bases. Germline lookup yields CDR1 SQVTM and CDR2 ANQGSEA. J was trimmed by 4 bases and V by 7 bases; bases with no gene match: 7. This CDR3 has 12 amino acids. The CDR3 here is CSARQGEYEQYF. The DNA for the CDR3 is TGCAGCGCCCGACAGGGCGAATACGAGCAGTACTTC.

The chain couples TRBV7-8 to TRBJ2-6, with D possibly being TRBD2 (5 bases). V lost 5 bases, J lost 0 bases, and 11 bases lay in between. This CDR3 spans 16 amino acids. Germline V gene data show CDR1 as SGHVS and CDR2 as FQNEAQ. The CDR3 here is CASSQRGNSGANVLTF. In nucleotides, the CDR3 is TGTGCCAGCAGCCAAAGAGGGAACTCTGGGGCCAACGTCCTGACTTTC.

This sequence joins TRBV29-1 and TRBJ2-3; no definite D call. Trimming stripped 2 bases from V and 2 bases from J, with 14 bases between. Germline V gives CDR1 SQVTM, CDR2 ANQGSEA. The CDR3 is 15 residues long. In nucleotides, the CDR3 is TGCAGCGTTGAAAGACAACCGACCAACACAGATACGCAGTATTTT. Its translation is CSVERQPTNTDTQYF.

V and J are TRBV10-3 and TRBJ1-1; D not resolved. V was cut by 0 bases and J by 7 bases, with 9 bases left in between. Germline V gene data show CDR1 as ENHRY and CDR2 as SYGVKD. CDR3 size: 13 residues. The chain's CDR3 is CAISESNRGEAFF. The CDR3, as DNA: TGTGCCATCAGTGAGTCGAACCGGGGTGAAGCTTTCTTT.

V gene TRBV7-2 combines with J gene TRBJ1-6; 9 nucleotides match TRBD1. The germline gives CDR1 SGHTA, CDR2 FQGNSA. This CDR3 contains 14 residues. With 5 bases clipped from V and 14 bases from J, the junction kept 10 bases outside the gene matches. The CDR3 reads CASSPGTGFGALHF. The CDR3 bases are TGTGCCAGCAGCCCGGGGACAGGGTTCGGGGCCCTCCACTTT.

The V gene is TRBV5-6, the J gene TRBJ1-2, with TRBD1 as a possible D gene (6 bases). The V gene lost 2 bases and the J gene lost 8 bases, with 19 bases spanning the gap. Germline lookup yields CDR1 SGHDT and CDR2 YYEEEE. This CDR3 comprises 15 residues. The DNA for the CDR3 is TGTGCCAGCAGCTTTTCCGGGACAACGGTTAGGGGCTACACCTTC. Translated, it gives CASSFSGTTVRGYTF. Supplemented by reference TRBV5-6 and TRBJ1-2, the full variable domain reads DAGVTQSPTHLIKTRGQQVTLRCSPKSGHDTVSWYQQALGQGPQFIFQYYEEEERQRGNFPDRFSGHQFPNYSSELNVNALLLGDSALYLCASSFSGTTVRGYTFGSGTRLTVV.

Concerning this clone: A junction boundary mismatches the germline segment, possibly from a read error. This chain joins TRBV5-1 and TRBJ2-7; 8 nucleotides match TRBD2. Germline CDR1 and CDR2: SGHRS and YFSETQ. This CDR3 has 14 residues. The CDR3 nucleotides are TGCGCCAGCAGGTTGGTAGCGGGATCCTACGAGCAGTACTTC. Residues: CASRLVAGSYEQYF. The whole variable domain, remainder taken from reference TRBV5-1 and TRBJ2-7, is KAGVTQTPRYLIKTRGQQVTLSCSPISGHRSVSWYQQTPGQGLQFLFEYFSETQRNKGNFPGRFSGRQFSNSRSEMNVSTLELGDSALYLCASRLVAGSYEQYFGPGTRLTVT.

This chain links TRBV9 with TRBJ2-3, with 7 bases identical to TRBD2. Germline lookup yields CDR1 SGDLS and CDR2 YYNGEE. This CDR3 is built from 14 residues. V trimming: 3 bases; J trimming: 1 base; junction bases outside the gene matches: 2. The CDR3 is CASSATSGTDTQYF. The CDR3 DNA reads as TGTGCCAGCAGCGCTACTAGCGGCACAGATACGCAGTATTTT. The entire variable domain, with the rest obtained from reference TRBV9 and TRBJ2-3, is as follows: DSGVTQTPKHLITATGQRVTLRCSPRSGDLSVYWYQQSLDQGLQFLIQYYNGEERAKGNILERFSAQQFPDLHSELNLSSLELGDSALYFCASSATSGTDTQYFGPGTRLTVL.

The J gene is TRBJ2-5, the V gene TRBV3-1 (or the pseudogene TRBV3-2), with 9 bases matching TRBD2. This CDR3 comprises 17 residues. V trimming: 0 bases; J trimming: 4 bases; junction bases outside the gene matches: 9. The germline V gene encodes CDR1 LGHDT and CDR2 YNNKEL (reference sequence). The CDR3: CASSQDSLSGRAETQYF. In nucleotides, the CDR3 is TGTGCCAGCAGCCAAGATTCCCTTAGCGGGAGAGCAGAGACCCAGTACTTC.

This CDR3 is CAWSHNRNVNQPQHF. The CDR3 DNA reads TGTGCCTGGAGTCACAACAGGAACGTCAATCAGCCCCAGCATTTT. The chain combines TRBV30 with TRBJ1-5; maybe TRBD1 (5 bases). The CDR3 sequence is 15 residues long. Germline V gene lookup returns CDR1 GTSNPN and CDR2 SVGIG (reference sequence). Trimming stripped 2 bases from V and 3 bases from J, with 14 bases between.

The CDR3 sequence is CASSPLRRRPQETQYF. DNA for the CDR3: TGTGCCAGCAGTCCCCTTCGAAGGAGACCCCAAGAGACCCAGTACTTC. V gene TRBV6-6 combines with J gene TRBJ2-5; D uncertain. Germline-derived CDR1 and CDR2 are MNHNY and SVGAGI (reference sequence). The CDR3 is 16 residues long. The V gene lost 5 bases and the J gene lost 1 base, with 17 bases spanning the gap.

This chain connects TRBV19 to TRBJ2-7; 7 bases are shared with TRBD1. The CDR3 runs 17 residues. Per germline, CDR1 LNHDA and CDR2 SQIVND (reference sequence). The V gene end was trimmed by 4 bases and the J gene end by 0 bases; junction bases not matched to a gene: 12. The CDR3 protein is CASSTKASGGYSYEQYF. CDR3 DNA: TGTGCCAGTAGTACCAAAGCCTCAGGGGGTTACTCCTACGAGCAGTACTTC.

This chain joins TRBV4-2 and TRBJ1-1; D is perhaps TRBD1 (6 bases). This CDR3 is built from 18 residues. V gave up 0 bases and J gave up 4 bases, with 21 bases separating them. CDR1 and CDR2 from the germline V gene are LGHNA and YNFKEQ. The CDR3 DNA sequence: TGTGCCAGCAGCCAAGATTTGAAATCGACAGGTGTGGGCACTGAAGCTTTCTTT. Protein product: CASSQDLKSTGVGTEAFF.

This rearrangement joins TRBV5-4 to TRBJ2-1; unclear D gene. CDR3 length equals 12 residues. V lost 2 bases and J lost 9, with 9 bases in between. The germline CDR1 and CDR2 sequences are SGHNT and YYREEE (reference sequence). CDR3 residues: CASSFLGIEQFF. Written as DNA, the CDR3 is TGTGCCAGCAGCTTCCTAGGTATTGAGCAGTTCTTC.

The chain employs TRBV7-9 and TRBJ2-1; 10 nucleotides match TRBD2. The CDR3 runs to 18 residues. Trimming at V came to 5 bases and at J to 0 bases, leaving 10 bases not matched to a gene. Germline V gene sequence: CDR1 SEHNR, CDR2 FQNEAQ (reference sequence). This CDR3 reads CASSRAERGGSSYNEQFF. The CDR3 DNA sequence: TGTGCCAGCAGCCGCGCCGAGCGGGGGGGGAGCTCCTACAATGAGCAGTTCTTC.

The chain is built from TRBV10-3 and TRBJ1-4, with D possibly being TRBD1 (5 bases). V lost 10 bases to trimming and J lost 3 bases, with 12 bases between them. This CDR3 contains 13 residues. CDR1 and CDR2 from the germline V gene are ENHRY and SYGVKD. The CDR3, as DNA: TGTGCCAGTACAGGCCAAGCTAATGAAAAACTGTTTTTT. This gives the protein CASTGQANEKLFF.

The chain has TRBV18 and TRBJ2-1; TRBD1 is a possible D gene (6 bases). V shed 2 bases and J shed 8 bases, with 13 bases lying between them. This CDR3 has 14 amino acids. CDR1 KGHSH and CDR2 LQKENI come from the germline V gene. The DNA of the CDR3 is TGTGCCAGCTCACCAATTTCAGGGGTCGATGAGCAGTTCTTC. It translates to CASSPISGVDEQFF.

The V and J genes are TRBV11-3 and TRBJ2-2; TRBD1 aligns across 9 bases. V lost 8 bases and J lost 1; bases outside the gene matches: 2. This CDR3 is built from 14 residues. Looked up from germline, CDR1 is SGHNT and CDR2 is YENEEA. The chain's CDR3 is CASRQGENTGELFF. The CDR3 DNA reads as TGTGCCAGCCGACAGGGGGAGAACACCGGGGAGCTGTTTTTT.

The chain couples TRBV21-1 to TRBJ2-7; whether TRBD2, the table's D call, matches the DNA was not checked. TRBV21-1 is flagged as a pseudogene. CDR3 size: 15 residues. CDR3 protein: CASSKGPEPPYEQYF. CDR3 DNA sequence: TGTGCCAGCAGCAAAGGGCCGGAGCCTCCCTACGAGCAGTACTTC.

This chain joins TRBV4-2 and TRBJ1-5, with TRBD1 identical over 8 bases. J gave up 5 bases and V 5 bases, and 5 bases lay outside the gene matches. The germline V gene encodes CDR1 LGHNA and CDR2 YNFKEQ. The CDR3 runs 14 residues. The CDR3 DNA reads TGTGCCAGCAGCACAGGACAGGGTGATCAGCCCCAGCATTTT. Its translation: CASSTGQGDQPQHF.